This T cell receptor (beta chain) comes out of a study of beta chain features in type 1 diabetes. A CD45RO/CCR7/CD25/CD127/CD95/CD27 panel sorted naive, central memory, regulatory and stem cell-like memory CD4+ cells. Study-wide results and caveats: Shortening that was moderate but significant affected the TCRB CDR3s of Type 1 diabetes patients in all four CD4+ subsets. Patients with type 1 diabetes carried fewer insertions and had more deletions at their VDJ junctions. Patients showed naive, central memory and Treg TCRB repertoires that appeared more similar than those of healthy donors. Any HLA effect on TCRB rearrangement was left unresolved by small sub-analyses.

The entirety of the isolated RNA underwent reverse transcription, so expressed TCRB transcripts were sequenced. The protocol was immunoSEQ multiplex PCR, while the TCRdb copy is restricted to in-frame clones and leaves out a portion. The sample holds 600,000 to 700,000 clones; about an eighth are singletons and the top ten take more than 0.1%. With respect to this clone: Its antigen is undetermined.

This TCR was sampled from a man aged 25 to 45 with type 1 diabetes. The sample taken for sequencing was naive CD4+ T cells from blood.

CDR3 region: CASSPRQGNDNEQFF. Written as DNA, the CDR3 is TGTGCCAGCAGCCCCCGACAGGGAAACGACAATGAGCAGTTCTTC. The rearrangement joins TRBV7-2 to TRBJ2-1; 7 bases are shared with TRBD1. The CDR3 totals 15 residues. The J segment lost 5 bases and the V segment lost 5 bases, leaving 9 bases of the junction unmatched. Germline CDR1 and CDR2: SGHTA and FQGNSA. Full variable domain (remainder filled in from reference TRBV7-2 and TRBJ2-1): GAGVSQSPSNKVTEKGKDVELRCDPISGHTALYWYRQSLGQGLEFLIYFQGNSAPDKSGLPSDRFSAERTGGSVSTLTIQRTQQEDSAVYLCASSPRQGNDNEQFFGPGTRLTVL.